A selection of T cell receptor beta chains follows, all from one sample in a study of identical twins. TCRdb fed the 5' RACE reads into MiXCR, producing one record per CDR3 protein. The table has around 220,000 distinct CDR3 sequences, over 9.5% seen once. Sequencing was carried out using memory T cells sorted from blood. The receptors originated from a man in his fifties or sixties in good health. Both conserved end residues are part of each CDR3. Fields, in order: CDR3 protein, V gene.

CASSSPGLWTYEQYF | TRBV11-2
CASSSVKGSGANVLTF | TRBV28
CASSPNVDEQYF | TRBV18
CASRPTGVNLPLHF | TRBV27
CASSGQGNTEAFF | TRBV3-1
CASSLDTLAGDSADTQYF | TRBV11-2
CSARDLVNTEAFF | TRBV20-1
CASSQDRPQNTEAFF | TRBV18
CSVGADEQFF | TRBV29-1
CASSSLGTSGGQGDTQYF | TRBV5-1
CASSQLAGLAGLEQFF | TRBV14
CASSPQGIHEQYF | TRBV11-2
CASSRGEIDNEQFF | TRBV4-3
CASSPYSGTDTQYF | TRBV7-2
CSASKLQGARDEQYF | TRBV20-1
CASTGGLGETQYF | TRBV5-1
CASRSGTSVYEQYF | TRBV19
CSASPRTRTFYQETQYF | TRBV20-1
CATSDSRQAPTYGYTF | TRBV24-1
CASSPEINSPLHF | TRBV9
CASSYASHLSMNTEAFF | TRBV6-2/TRBV6-3
CASSSAVQSDTEAFF | TRBV5-1
CASLPFLSGGRNTGELFF | TRBV2
CASSLNRDISYEQYF | TRBV28
CASSYPGLTSTDTQYF | TRBV7-9
CSASGHVSYEQYF | TRBV20-1
CASSLSAGGVKQYF | TRBV12-3/TRBV12-4
CASSLTGSYNEQFF | TRBV5-1
CASSQDLSGTIGSPLHF | TRBV4-3
CASSLKGVDTEAFF | TRBV5-1
CASRQTGGDEQFF | TRBV12-3/TRBV12-4
CASSHTGTEVFF | TRBV4-1